The T cell receptor (beta chain) described here comes from a study of blood T cell repertoires in COVID-19. About the study: T cells, B-cell-depleted T cells, or PBMCs provided the cDNA or gDNA that served as material.

The table came from immunoSEQ multiplex PCR; TCRdb's copy has only in-frame clones and leaves some out. Of more than 100,000 clones in the sample, about four fifths were seen once. This clone was recorded once. V was cut by 0 bases and J by 2 bases, with 5 bases left in between. The germline V gene encodes CDR1 SQVTM and CDR2 ANQGSEA. The CDR3 runs to 12 residues. The sample was peripheral blood. This TCR was sampled from a young woman who had recovered from COVID-19. V usage is TRBV29-1 and J usage is TRBJ2-7; possible D gene TRBD1, 5 bases. This chain's CDR3 is CSVEEGAYEQYF. Written as DNA, the CDR3 is TGCAGCGTTGAAGAAGGGGCCTACGAGCAGTACTTC.